These 20 T cell receptor beta chains were sequenced from one sample in a study of CD8 T cells in ankylosing spondylitis. MiXCR, run by TCRdb on the 5' RACE reads, gives a single entry per CDR3 protein. This sample has 200,000 to 250,000 distinct CDR3 sequences, with more than 9% found just once. Sequenced: blood, either unsorted or a sorted T cell fraction (not recorded which). Receptor source: a male donor with ankylosing spondylitis or in good health (not recorded which).

This clonotype was seen at least ten times. The chain combines TRBV24-1 with TRBJ2-3; D is uncertain. V was pared by 4 bases and J by 9 bases, with 13 bases between. Germline V gives CDR1 KGHDR, CDR2 SFDVKD. The CDR3 runs to 13 residues. This CDR3 is CATSETDKETQYF. The CDR3 DNA is TGTGCCACCAGTGAAACTGACAAGGAGACGCAGTATTTT.

There are many counts of this clonotype. The chain carries TRBV7-9 and TRBJ1-4; D call uncertain. Germline V CDR1 and CDR2: SEHNR, FQNEAQ (reference sequence). The CDR3 loop spans 12 amino acids. This CDR3 is CASGRADEKLFF. As DNA, the CDR3 is TGTGCTTCCGGGAGGGCTGATGAAAAACTGTTTTTT.

This clonotype was counted many times. V is TRBV20-1 and J is TRBJ2-1, with 8 bases fitting TRBD1. CDR1 and CDR2 (germline): DFQATT, SNEGSKA (reference sequence). The trim removed 1 base at V and 4 bases at J, leaving 6 bases unmatched. CDR3 length: 15 residues. CDR3 sequence reads: CSARGSGGFYNEQFF. CDR3 nucleotides: TGCAGTGCTAGAGGTTCAGGGGGCTTTTACAATGAGCAGTTCTTC.

This clonotype was recorded at least ten times. The rearrangement links TRBV25-1 to TRBJ2-7, with D unresolved. V lost 3 bases, J lost 6 bases, and 15 bases lay in between. The germline gives CDR1 MGHDK, CDR2 SYGVNS. The CDR3 spans 14 residues. As DNA, the CDR3 is TGTGCCAGCAGTGATCCAGGCAAAGGCCTCGAGCAGTACTTC. Its translation: CASSDPGKGLEQYF.

This clonotype was observed a single time. A clone one base away is much larger, so this may be a read error. The genes are TRBV7-9 and TRBJ1-2; D possibly corresponds to TRBD1 (6 bases). Between the trimmed V and J ends, which lost 0 bases and 7 bases, there was a span of 12 bases. The CDR3 is made up of 14 amino acids. Germline CDR1 and CDR2: SEHNR and FQNEAQ (reference sequence). Here the CDR3 reads CASSLAGGSCGYTF. CDR3 sequence (DNA): TGTGCCAGCAGCTTAGCGGGGGGCAGCTGTGGCTACACCTTC.

The chain combines TRBV2 with TRBJ2-1; TRBD1 or TRBD2 may be the D gene (7 bases each). The V end was cut by 4 bases, the J end by 6 bases, with 16 bases between. Germline V gene lookup returns CDR1 SNHLY and CDR2 FYNNEI. This CDR3 region has 15 residues. The CDR3: CASSVLGGGGNEQFF. The CDR3 DNA reads as TGTGCCAGCAGTGTTCTGGGAGGGGGCGGCAATGAGCAGTTCTTC.

This clonotype has a count of ten or more. V is TRBV7-2 and J is TRBJ2-5; 7 nucleotides line up with TRBD1. CDR3 length: 14 amino acids. V lost 1 base and J lost 3; bases outside the gene matches: 2. Germline assignment: CDR1 SGHTA and CDR2 FQGNSA. CDR3 DNA: TGTGCCAGCAGCTTAGACAGGGGAAAAGAGACCCAGTACTTC. This translates into CASSLDRGKETQYF.

This clonotype was recorded many times. V gene TRBV20-1 combines with J gene TRBJ2-5; perhaps TRBD1 as D (6 bases). The CDR3 contains 14 residues. Trimming stripped 3 bases from V and 0 bases from J, with 11 bases between. CDR1 is DFQATT and CDR2 is SNEGSKA in the germline V gene (reference sequence). The CDR3 nucleotides are TGCAGTGCTAGGAAGGACAGCAACCAAGAGACCCAGTACTTC. Translation gives CSARKDSNQETQYF.

At least ten counts were recorded for this clonotype. The chain carries TRBV5-1 and TRBJ2-3; D is perhaps TRBD2 (6 bases). The CDR3 is made up of 16 amino acids. The germline V gene encodes CDR1 SGHRS and CDR2 YFSETQ. V gave up 3 bases and J gave up 4 bases, with 18 bases separating them. In DNA, the CDR3 is TGCGCCAGCAGCTCCACTACGGGAGTGCCCCCAGATACGCAGTATTTT. Protein sequence: CASSSTTGVPPDTQYF.

This clonotype has at least ten counts. The rearrangement uses TRBV20-1 and TRBJ2-1, with TRBD2 matching 11 bases. Germline CDR1 is DFQATT and CDR2 is SNEGSKA (reference sequence). CDR3 length: 15 residues. The V and J ends lost 6 bases and 8 bases, in that order; junction bases with no gene match: 12. The CDR3 sequence: CSARVTSGRWDEQFF. CDR3 bases: TGCAGTGCCCGGGTTACTAGCGGGAGATGGGATGAGCAGTTCTTC.

This clonotype was counted at least ten times. The chain links TRBV10-2 to TRBJ1-5; D is undetermined. Germline loops: CDR1 WSHSY, CDR2 SAAADI. The CDR3 runs to 14 residues. Trimming took off 6 bases at V and 1 base at J, with 10 bases between the two ends. The CDR3 is CASRGGASNQPQHF. In DNA form, the CDR3 reads TGCGCCAGCAGGGGAGGAGCCAGCAATCAGCCCCAGCATTTT.

V and J are TRBV4-1 and TRBJ2-3; D call uncertain. This CDR3 contains 14 residues. Between the trimmed V and J ends, which lost 0 bases and 0 bases, there was a span of 4 bases. Germline assignment: CDR1 MGHRA and CDR2 YSYEKL. The CDR3 region has the DNA TGCGCCAGCAGCCAAGATAAAAGCACAGATACGCAGTATTTT. Translated: CASSQDKSTDTQYF.

This chain uses TRBV4-2 with TRBJ1-1; 8 nucleotides line up with TRBD1. J gave up 11 bases and V 3 bases, and 11 bases lay outside the gene matches. Germline lookup yields CDR1 LGHNA and CDR2 YNFKEQ. CDR3 length: 14 residues. The CDR3, as DNA: TGTGCCAGCAGCCAGAATGGGGAGACAGGGGAGGCTTTCTTT. This sequence encodes CASSQNGETGEAFF.

This clonotype was detected many times. The V and J genes are TRBV27 and TRBJ1-6, with a possible D match to TRBD1 (5 bases). The V gene lost 3 bases and the J gene lost 8 bases, with 11 bases spanning the gap. CDR1 and CDR2 (germline): MNHEY, SMNVEV (reference sequence). CDR3 length: 14 residues. In nucleotides, the CDR3 is TGTGCCAGCAGTTTGCTGGGGGGGGATTCACCCCTCCACTTT. It is translated as CASSLLGGDSPLHF.

Turning to this clonotype: This may be a read error, as it is one base from a much larger clone. V usage is TRBV6-1 and J usage is TRBJ2-3, with D perhaps given as TRBD1 or TRBD2 (5 bases each). Germline-derived CDR1 and CDR2 are MNHNS and SASEGT. This CDR3 has 14 amino acids. CDR3 sequence reads: CASSKREYTGTQYF. The CDR3 coding sequence is TGTGCCAGCAGTAAGAGGGAGTACACAGGTACGCAGTATTTT.

This clonotype occurred many times. J is TRBJ2-3 and V is TRBV29-1; a possible D gene is TRBD2 (5 bases). Germline CDR1 is SQVTM and CDR2 is ANQGSEA. The V and J ends lost 5 bases and 4 bases respectively, with 16 bases between them. The CDR3 contains 14 residues. CDR3 residues: CSVSPGSGADTQYF. CDR3 DNA sequence: TGCAGCGTTAGCCCTGGCAGCGGCGCAGATACGCAGTATTTT.

With regard to this clonotype: A much larger clone sits a single nucleotide away, making a read error possible. The chain links TRBV29-1 to TRBJ1-5; D ambiguous. This CDR3 is built from 14 residues. Looked up from germline, CDR1 is SQVTM and CDR2 is ANQGSEA. Written as DNA, the CDR3 is TGCAGCGTCTCGGACGGATATAGCAATCAGCCCCATCATTTT. This gives the protein CSVSDGYSNQPHHF.

In its sample, this clonotype was seen many times. The chain couples TRBV3-1 to TRBJ1-1; D remains unclear. CDR3 size: 13 residues. Trimming took 2 bases from V and 1 from J, leaving 5 bases between them. Germline V lookup: CDR1 LGHDT, CDR2 YNNKEL (reference sequence). The CDR3 is CASSQLQNTEAFF. CDR3 bases: TGTGCCAGCAGCCAACTGCAGAACACTGAAGCTTTCTTT.

This clonotype was seen ten or more times. The genes are TRBV5-5 and TRBJ2-2, with D tentatively TRBD1 or TRBD2 (6 bases each). Trimming cost V 0 bases and J 0 bases, with 9 bases left between them. Germline V gene lookup returns CDR1 SGHKS and CDR2 YYEKEE (reference sequence). The CDR3 is made up of 16 amino acids. Here the CDR3 reads CASSLAGGSNTGELFF. The CDR3 coding sequence is TGTGCCAGCAGCTTGGCCGGGGGCTCGAACACCGGGGAGCTGTTTTTT. The variable domain in full, with the rest retrieved from reference TRBV5-5 and TRBJ2-2, is DAGVTQSPTHLIKTRGQQVTLRCSPISGHKSVSWYQQVLGQGPQFIFQYYEKEERGRGNFPDRFSARQFPNYSSELNVNALLLGDSALYLCASSLAGGSNTGELFFGEGSRLTVL.

A few counts support this clonotype. This chain uses TRBV12-3 or TRBV12-4 with TRBJ1-1, with D maybe TRBD1 (5 bases). Trimming took off 7 bases at V and 4 bases at J, with 19 bases between the two ends. The CDR3 has 15 amino acids. The CDR3 DNA reads TGTGCCAGCACCTCAGGGCAGACCCTAGGCACTGAAGCTTTCTTT. This encodes CASTSGQTLGTEAFF.